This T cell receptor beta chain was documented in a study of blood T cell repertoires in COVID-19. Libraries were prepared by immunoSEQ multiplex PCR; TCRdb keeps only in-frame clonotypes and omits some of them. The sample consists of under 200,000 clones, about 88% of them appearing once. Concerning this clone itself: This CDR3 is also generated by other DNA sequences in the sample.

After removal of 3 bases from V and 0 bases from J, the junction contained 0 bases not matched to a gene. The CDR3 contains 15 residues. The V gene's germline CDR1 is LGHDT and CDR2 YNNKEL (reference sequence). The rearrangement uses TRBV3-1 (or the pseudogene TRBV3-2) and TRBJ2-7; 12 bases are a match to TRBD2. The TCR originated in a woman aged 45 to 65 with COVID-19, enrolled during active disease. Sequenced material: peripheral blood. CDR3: CASSQTSGGSYEQYF. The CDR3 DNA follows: TGTGCCAGCAGCCAGACTAGCGGGGGCTCCTACGAGCAGTACTTC.